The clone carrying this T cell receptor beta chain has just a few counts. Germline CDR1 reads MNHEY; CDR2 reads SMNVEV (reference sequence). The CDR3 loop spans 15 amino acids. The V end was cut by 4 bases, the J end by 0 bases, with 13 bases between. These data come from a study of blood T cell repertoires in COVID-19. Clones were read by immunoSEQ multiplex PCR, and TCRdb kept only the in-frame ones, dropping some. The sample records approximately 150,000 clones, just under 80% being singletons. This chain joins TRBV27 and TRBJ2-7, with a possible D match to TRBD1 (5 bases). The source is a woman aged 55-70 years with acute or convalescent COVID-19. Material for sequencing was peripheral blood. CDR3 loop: CASSSAGLSSYEQYF. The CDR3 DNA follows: TGTGCCAGCAGTTCGGCAGGGCTGAGCTCCTACGAGCAGTACTTC.